Following are 2 T cell receptor beta chains from one sample sequenced in a study of T-cell reconstitution after alpha-beta-depleted transplantation in children. Unique molecular identifiers featured in how the TCRbeta library was prepared. TCRdb passed the PCR reads through MiXCR, listing each CDR3 protein once. The sample includes more than 550,000 distinct CDR3 sequences, under 12% of them seen just once. Sequenced here: PBMCs from the stem cell graft donor, sampled from the stem cell graft. These receptors all come from a human donor who donated a stem cell graft to a child with acute myeloid leukemia.

This clonotype was seen a few times. The chain is built from TRBV25-1 and TRBJ2-2; no firm D call. The CDR3 is 15 amino acids. With 7 bases removed from V and 6 bases from J, the gap between germline ends came to 18 bases. Germline V CDR1 and CDR2: MGHDK, SYGVNS. The CDR3 nucleotides read TGTGCCAGCACCATGACCAGGCCGTCCCCCGGGGAGCTGTTTTTT. Protein: CASTMTRPSPGELFF.

Many counts were recorded for this clonotype. The chain uses TRBV14 and TRBJ2-7, with unresolved D. V lost 1 base, J lost 0 bases, and 16 bases lay in between. The CDR3 length is 17 residues. Germline lookup yields CDR1 SGHDN and CDR2 FVKESK. CDR3 bases: TGTGCCAGCAGCCAAGTTGCCTCACTCACGAGCTCCTACGAGCAGTACTTC. Encoded protein: CASSQVASLTSSYEQYF.